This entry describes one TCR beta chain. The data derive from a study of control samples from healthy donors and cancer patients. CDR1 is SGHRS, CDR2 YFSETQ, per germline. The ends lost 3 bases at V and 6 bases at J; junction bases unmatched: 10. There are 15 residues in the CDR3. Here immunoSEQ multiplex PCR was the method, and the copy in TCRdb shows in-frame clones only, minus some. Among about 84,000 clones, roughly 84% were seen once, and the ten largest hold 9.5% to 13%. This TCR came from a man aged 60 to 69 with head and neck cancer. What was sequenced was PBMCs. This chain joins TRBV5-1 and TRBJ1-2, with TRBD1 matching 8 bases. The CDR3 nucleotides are TGCGCCAGCAGCTCAGGACAGGGCGGCTTTGATGGCTACACCTTC. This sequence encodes CASSSGQGGFDGYTF.